This T cell receptor beta chain was obtained from a study of blood T cell repertoires in COVID-19. The wider study: COVID-19 samples, acute and convalescent, were from the United States, Italy and Spain. T cells, B-cell-depleted T cells, or PBMCs supplied cDNA or gDNA.

CDR3 length: 18 residues. Per germline, CDR1 LGHDT and CDR2 YNNKEL (reference sequence). V lost 0 bases to trimming and J lost 2 bases; unmatched junction nucleotides: 4. In the authors' workflow: Reference gene primer amplification gave estimated nucleated cell counts. Sequencing used immunoSEQ multiplex PCR; TCRdb keeps in-frame clones, though not all of them. V and J calls plus clone size are reproduced from that table; the DNA served to infer D and trimming. The repertoire holds about 320,000 clones, with about four fifths as singletons. This clonotype was sampled from a woman between 45 and 60 years old with acute or convalescent COVID-19. The sequenced sample was peripheral blood. V is TRBV3-1 (or the pseudogene TRBV3-2) and J is TRBJ2-3; TRBD2 agrees at 14 bases. The CDR3 region has the DNA TGTGCCAGCAGCCAAGAAAGGACTAGCGGGAGGAACACAGATACGCAGTATTTT. Translation gives CASSQERTSGRNTDTQYF.